Below, 10 T cell receptor beta chains from the same sample are listed, as sequenced in a study of T cell changes during pregnancy in multiple sclerosis. Sequenced by immunoSEQ multiplex PCR; TCRdb stores in-frame clones only, minus some. This sample has some 80,000 clones, with 70% to 90% found just once. This specimen consisted of peripheral blood, obtained in the first trimester of pregnancy. The receptors derive from a female donor in good health, enrolled as a control in a pregnancy study.

The DNA of the CDR3 is TGTGCCAGTACCAAACGGGCCGAGACGGGGGAGCAGTACTTC. Amino acid sequence: CASTKRAETGEQYF. The rearrangement joins TRBV19 to TRBJ2-7, with D perhaps TRBD2 (5 bases). Germline V CDR1 and CDR2: LNHDA, SQIVND (reference sequence). Trimming left V 7 bases short and J 7 bases short, with 20 bases between. The CDR3 runs 14 residues.

This sequence joins TRBV2 and TRBJ1-4; D is possibly TRBD1 (6 bases). The length of the CDR3 is 13 residues. Between the trimmed V and J ends, which lost 6 bases and 3 bases, there was a span of 8 bases. Germline-derived CDR1 and CDR2 are SNHLY and FYNNEI. The CDR3 reads CASRDRANEKLFF. The CDR3 coding sequence is TGTGCCAGCAGGGACAGAGCTAATGAAAAACTGTTTTTT.

In regard to this clone: An end of the junction differs from the germline gene, which may be a read error. The chain uses TRBV6-6 and TRBJ1-5; tentatively, D is TRBD1 (6 bases). The CDR3 extends over 15 amino acids. The germline gives CDR1 MNHNY, CDR2 SVGAGI (reference sequence). CDR3 nucleotides: TGTACCAGCAGTTCCCGGACAGAAGGATATCAGCCCCAGCATTTT. It is translated as CTSSSRTEGYQPQHF.

V gene TRBV2 combines with J gene TRBJ2-1; maybe TRBD1 (6 bases). The CDR3 contains 15 residues. Trimming pared 4 bases from V and 3 bases from J, leaving 13 bases between. Germline V gene data show CDR1 as SNHLY and CDR2 as FYNNEI. The CDR3 region is CASSGNRDIYNEQFF. DNA for the CDR3: TGTGCCAGCAGTGGAAACCGGGACATCTACAATGAGCAGTTCTTC. Full variable domain (rest looked up from reference TRBV2 and TRBJ2-1): EPEVTQTPSHQVTQMGQEVILRCVPISNHLYFYWYRQILGQKVEFLVSFYNNEISEKSEIFDDQFSVERPDGSNFTLKIRSTKLEDSAMYFCASSGNRDIYNEQFFGPGTRLTVL.

This sequence joins TRBV13 and TRBJ2-3; TRBD2 matches 9 bases. With V trimmed by 1 base and J by 5 bases, 7 bases remained unmatched. The length of the CDR3 is 16 residues. CDR1 and CDR2 (germline): PRHDT, FYEKMQ (reference sequence). Here the CDR3 DNA reads TGTGCCAGCAGCTTAGAGGTAGCGGGGGACGTAGATACGCAGTATTTT. The encoded protein is CASSLEVAGDVDTQYF.

The chain joins TRBV10-3 to TRBJ2-3; D not certain. The CDR3 contains 15 residues. Germline V gene data show CDR1 as ENHRY and CDR2 as SYGVKD. V gave up 11 bases and J gave up 0 bases, with 18 bases separating them. The CDR3 region has the DNA TGTGCCGTATGGCCCGGCGGATCTAGCACAGATACGCAGTATTTT. Translated: CAVWPGGSSTDTQYF.

This chain joins TRBV5-1 and TRBJ1-3, with no clear D. The germline gives CDR1 SGHRS, CDR2 YFSETQ. Trimming left V 1 base short and J 6 bases short, with 14 bases between. The length of the CDR3 is 15 residues. CDR3 amino acids: CASSLQTGELNTIYF. The CDR3 nucleotides read TGCGCCAGCAGCTTGCAAACCGGGGAATTAAACACCATATATTTT.

The rearrangement links TRBV4-1 to TRBJ2-2, with 9 positions matching TRBD1. This CDR3 contains 18 residues. Germline CDR1 reads MGHRA; CDR2 reads YSYEKL. V lost 2 bases, J lost 6 bases, and 13 bases stayed unmatched. The CDR3: CASSQSHGDRVYSGELFF. DNA of the CDR3: TGCGCCAGCAGCCAATCCCATGGGGACAGGGTTTACTCCGGGGAGCTGTTTTTT.

This clone was seen a few times. The genes are TRBV6-5 and TRBJ1-1; 7 bases align to TRBD1. The CDR3 contains 14 residues. V shed 9 bases, J shed 1 base, and the junction held 8 bases outside the gene matches. The germline CDR1 and CDR2 sequences are MNHEY and SVGAGI. The chain's CDR3 is CASWTGYWNTEAFF. CDR3 nucleotides: TGTGCCAGTTGGACAGGCTATTGGAACACTGAAGCTTTCTTT.

This clone appeared once. The chain uses TRBV28 and TRBJ1-4; D is ambiguous. The germline gives CDR1 MDHEN, CDR2 SYDVKM. V was pared by 5 bases and J by 5 bases, with 12 bases between. The CDR3 is 14 amino acids. Here the CDR3 DNA reads TGTGCCAGCAGTCTCTCGACGGAGAATGAAAAACTGTTTTTT. This sequence encodes CASSLSTENEKLFF.